A single sample is the source of the 13 T cell receptor beta chains below, sequenced in a study of blood T cells in healthy people across ages. Combining a sample-barcoded 5' primer with a J-beta primer mix, a second PCR ran for about 7 to 11 cycles. A single record per CDR3 protein comes from TCRdb applying MiXCR to the 5' RACE reads. The repertoire holds about a million distinct CDR3 sequences, with roughly half as singletons. The sequencing sample was made of blood. All receptors come from a woman aged 55-75 years in good health.

The chain carries TRBV15 and TRBJ2-7; D gene ambiguous. Germline CDR1 and CDR2: LNHNV and YYDKDF (reference sequence). Between the trimmed V and J ends, which lost 0 bases and 6 bases, there was a span of 9 bases. This CDR3 is built from 13 residues. CDR3 nucleotide sequence: TGTGCCACCAGCAGAGATGTAGTTTCCGAGCAGTACTTC. Translated, it gives CATSRDVVSEQYF.

V is TRBV27 and J is TRBJ2-4; D is undetermined. The length of the CDR3 is 17 residues. Germline V gene sequence: CDR1 MNHEY, CDR2 SMNVEV (reference sequence). The V end lost 2 bases, the J end lost 0 bases, and 14 bases lay between the germline ends. The CDR3 DNA reads TGTGCCAGCAGTTTAGGTTCGGTGGGGTTAGCCAAAAACATTCAGTACTTC. This sequence encodes CASSLGSVGLAKNIQYF.

The chain uses TRBV20-1 and TRBJ1-5; D might be TRBD1 (6 bases). CDR3 length equals 12 residues. In germline, CDR1 is DFQATT, CDR2 SNEGSKA (reference sequence). The ends were cut back, 4 bases at V and 6 bases at J, with 10 bases in the middle. In DNA form, the CDR3 reads TGCAGTGCTAAACAGGGTTTTCAGCCCCAGCATTTT. Translated: CSAKQGFQPQHF.

This clonotype was observed a handful of times. The chain has TRBV27 and TRBJ2-1, with 12 bases fitting TRBD2. The V gene end was trimmed by 5 bases and the J gene end by 4 bases; junction bases not matched to a gene: 9. There are 17 residues in the CDR3. Germline V gene sequence: CDR1 MNHEY, CDR2 SMNVEV (reference sequence). Written as DNA, the CDR3 is TGTGCCAGCAGTCCAGGGAGGACTAGCGGGATGTACAATGAGCAGTTCTTC. This codes for CASSPGRTSGMYNEQFF.

The sample holds one count of this clonotype. V is TRBV5-1 and J is TRBJ2-3, with 8 bases fitting TRBD2. CDR3 length equals 16 residues. Germline CDR1 SGHRS, CDR2 YFSETQ. J gave up 6 bases and V 2 bases, and 11 bases lay outside the gene matches. CDR3 loop: CASSFIAGGIMDTQYF. CDR3 nucleotide sequence: TGCGCCAGCAGCTTTATCGCGGGAGGCATTATGGATACGCAGTATTTT.

The chain carries TRBV20-1 and TRBJ1-1, with D perhaps TRBD1 (5 bases). The CDR3 has 15 residues. V gave up 0 bases and J gave up 6 bases, with 17 bases separating them. CDR1 and CDR2 from the germline V gene are DFQATT and SNEGSKA (reference sequence). The CDR3 nucleotides read TGCAGTGCTAGAGATCGTGGCCAGGGCGGGGCTGAAGCTTTCTTT. Its protein is CSARDRGQGGAEAFF.

The V gene is TRBV28, the J gene TRBJ2-5, with 8 bases that match TRBD2. Per the germline V gene, CDR1 is MDHEN and CDR2 is SYDVKM. Unmatched junction bases numbered 9, after V lost 4 bases and J lost 11 bases. The CDR3 consists of 13 residues. CDR3 residues: CASSSGTRVGQYF. The CDR3 bases are TGTGCCAGCAGTTCGGGGACTAGAGTCGGGCAGTACTTC.

V usage is TRBV6-2 or TRBV6-3 and J usage is TRBJ2-6; D gene unclear. Per the germline V gene, CDR1 is MNHEY and CDR2 is SVGEGT. The CDR3 totals 16 residues. V lost 5 bases and J 0 bases, leaving 11 bases between the germline ends. CDR3 residues: CASSARGVSGANVLTF. The CDR3 DNA follows: TGTGCCAGCAGTGCCCGTGGAGTCTCTGGGGCCAACGTCCTGACTTTC.

The chain uses TRBV4-1 and TRBJ2-1; D is unresolved. CDR1 and CDR2 from the germline V gene are MGHRA and YSYEKL. V shed 5 bases and J shed 0 bases, with 14 bases lying between them. The CDR3 is 16 residues long. The CDR3 protein is CASSSSTPSSYNEQFF. In DNA, the CDR3 is TGCGCCAGCAGCTCCTCGACTCCAAGCTCCTACAATGAGCAGTTCTTC.

The V call is TRBV28, the J call TRBJ2-4, with TRBD1 as a possible D gene (6 bases). This CDR3 is 14 amino acids long. V gave up 10 bases and J gave up 13 bases, with 26 bases separating them. Germline V gene data show CDR1 as MDHEN and CDR2 as SYDVKM. The CDR3 DNA is TGTGCCAACACCCCCCAGGGACACCTCTCTGAGCAGTACTTC. Translated: CANTPQGHLSEQYF.

The rearrangement links TRBV7-8 to TRBJ2-1; D is perhaps TRBD1 or TRBD2 (6 bases each). The CDR3 consists of 18 residues. The V gene's germline CDR1 is SGHVS and CDR2 FQNEAQ. Trimming pared 1 base from V and 0 bases from J, leaving 16 bases between. CDR3 sequence: CASSLERAGASSYNEQFF. The CDR3 DNA follows: TGTGCCAGCAGCTTAGAGCGGGCAGGGGCTAGCTCCTACAATGAGCAGTTCTTC.

The chain combines TRBV7-2 with TRBJ2-1; 16 nucleotides agree with TRBD2. The CDR3 has 18 residues. The germline V gene encodes CDR1 SGHTA and CDR2 FQGNSA. The V segment lost 5 bases and the J segment 6 bases; nucleotides outside the gene matches: 10. In nucleotides, the CDR3 is TGTGCCAGCAGCCTGGGACTAGCGGGAGGGCCTTCATTCAATGAGCAGTTCTTC. This encodes CASSLGLAGGPSFNEQFF.

This clonotype was seen a few times. The CDR3 coding sequence is TGTGCCAGCAGCTTAGGGGTTTTAGTCCCGTACTACGAGCAGTACTTC. It encodes CASSLGVLVPYYEQYF. This chain links TRBV7-9 with TRBJ2-7; D unresolved. Trimming shortened V by 1 base and J by 3 bases, and 16 bases separated the two germline ends. CDR3 length equals 16 residues. The V gene's germline CDR1 is SEHNR and CDR2 FQNEAQ (reference sequence). The full variable domain, rest sourced from reference TRBV7-9 and TRBJ2-7, is DTGVSQNPRHKITKRGQNVTFRCDPISEHNRLYWYRQTLGQGPEFLTYFQNEAQLEKSRLLSDRFSAERPKGSFSTLEIQRTEQGDSAMYLCASSLGVLVPYYEQYFGPGTRLTVT.